The 9 T cell receptor beta chains in this list originate from one sample, sequenced in a study of T cell responses to AZD1222 COVID-19 vaccine. The repertoire was sequenced with immunoSEQ multiplex PCR; TCRdb's copy has only in-frame clones and lacks some. The sample holds under 150,000 clones, 92% seen once. The starting material was peripheral blood, obtained 28 days after the second AZD1222 dose. The receptors here all came from an adult who received the AZD1222 COVID-19 vaccine.

The J gene is TRBJ1-1, the V gene TRBV29-1; no clear D gene. The V end lost 4 bases, the J end lost 1 base, and 4 bases lay between the germline ends. CDR3 length: 11 amino acids. Germline values: CDR1 SQVTM, CDR2 ANQGSEA. The CDR3 spells CSVGRNTEAFF. In nucleotides, the CDR3 is TGCAGCGTTGGAAGGAACACTGAAGCTTTCTTT.

On this clone itself: The junction does not match germline at one end; this may be a read error. V gene TRBV30 combines with J gene TRBJ2-5; D unclear. The CDR3 runs to 9 residues. Germline-derived CDR1 and CDR2 are GTSNPN and SVGIG (reference sequence). The CDR3 is CATGRPTNF. CDR3 coding DNA: TGTGCAACCGGACGTCCGACAAACTTC.

The rearrangement links TRBV27 to TRBJ2-3; D gene ambiguous. Looked up from germline, CDR1 is MNHEY and CDR2 is SMNVEV (reference sequence). The V gene lost 8 bases and the J gene lost 1 base, with 7 bases spanning the gap. This CDR3 has 12 amino acids. The CDR3 is CASSNRTDTQYF. The CDR3 DNA is TGTGCCAGCTCTAACCGCACAGATACGCAGTATTTT.

The chain uses TRBV5-1 and TRBJ2-3; no reliable D call. The V gene lost 1 base and the J gene lost 0 bases, with 12 bases spanning the gap. This CDR3 spans 16 amino acids. The germline V gene has CDR1 SGHRS and CDR2 YFSETQ. CDR3 sequence reads: CASSLLGSSSTDTQYF. Here the CDR3 DNA reads TGCGCCAGCAGCTTGTTAGGGTCTTCTAGCACAGATACGCAGTATTTT.

The chain recombines TRBV28 with TRBJ2-7, with D possibly being TRBD1 (5 bases). This CDR3 has 20 amino acids. Between the trimmed V and J ends, which lost 6 bases and 0 bases, there was a span of 30 bases. Germline CDR1 reads MDHEN; CDR2 reads SYDVKM. The DNA of the CDR3 is TGTGCCAGCAGCTTGGGGCTGGGCGCCTCCGGTCTCGGCTTCTCCTACGAGCAGTACTTC. Its protein product is CASSLGLGASGLGFSYEQYF.

The chain carries TRBV27 and TRBJ1-1; 7 bases match TRBD1. Germline values: CDR1 MNHEY, CDR2 SMNVEV (reference sequence). The CDR3 has 13 residues. V gave up 6 bases and J gave up 3 bases; unmatched junction bases: 4. CDR3 bases: TGTGCCAGCAGGTCTGACAGGGACACTGAAGCTTTCTTT. Protein sequence: CASRSDRDTEAFF.

Only one count was recorded for this clone. The chain recombines TRBV2 with TRBJ2-1, with D unresolved. This CDR3 has 13 residues. V gave up 3 bases and J gave up 6 bases, with 9 bases separating them. From germline, CDR1 is SNHLY and CDR2 FYNNEI. CDR3: CASSEWGSNEQFF. DNA for the CDR3: TGTGCCAGCAGTGAGTGGGGATCCAATGAGCAGTTCTTC.

The V and J genes are TRBV2 and TRBJ1-5; D remains ambiguous. Germline V CDR1 and CDR2: SNHLY, FYNNEI. This CDR3 has 14 residues. V lost 7 bases to trimming and J lost 1 base, with 11 bases between them. The DNA of the CDR3 is TGTGCCAGCAAATCCTTGGGGAGCAATCAGCCCCAGCATTTT. Amino acids: CASKSLGSNQPQHF.

In this sample, this clone turned up once. The rearrangement uses TRBV7-2 and TRBJ1-4; TRBD1 is a possible D gene (6 bases). Germline CDR1 is SGHTA and CDR2 is FQGNSA. V was pared by 7 bases and J by 1 base, with 13 bases between. The CDR3 spans 15 residues. CDR3 sequence reads: CASNFQTGTNEKLFF. The DNA for the CDR3 is TGTGCCAGCAACTTTCAGACAGGAACTAATGAAAAACTGTTTTTT.